Presented here are 15 T cell receptor beta chains from one specimen sequenced in a study of T cells in Graves' hyperthyroidism and ophthalmopathy. The source material, RNA transcripts, was used to amplify TCR beta CDR3 regions. First-round RT-PCR of the TCR CDR3 relied on the HTBI primer set. TCRdb re-analysed the multiplex PCR reads in MiXCR, keeping a single row per CDR3 protein. The table has some 570,000 distinct CDR3 sequences, 11% to 15% seen once. Sequencing was carried out using blood. All receptors derive from a young woman with Graves' ophthalmopathy.

The rearrangement joins TRBV28 to TRBJ1-5; 11 bases fit TRBD1. This CDR3 contains 16 residues. Germline CDR1 reads MDHEN; CDR2 reads SYDVKM. V dropped 3 bases and J dropped 1; count of bases not matched to a gene: 2. DNA for the CDR3: TGTGCCAGCAGTTTGTGGACAGGGGGCAGCAATCAGCCCCAGCATTTT. Protein product: CASSLWTGGSNQPQHF.

The chain uses TRBV7-2 and TRBJ2-7, with D hard to call. This CDR3 spans 15 amino acids. Germline values: CDR1 SGHTA, CDR2 FQGNSA. The germline V and J ends were trimmed by 0 bases and 2 bases, with 11 bases remaining between them. The CDR3 sequence is CASSLATGPAYEQYF. DNA of the CDR3: TGTGCCAGCAGCTTAGCGACCGGACCTGCCTACGAGCAGTACTTC.

This clonotype was seen just once. The chain uses TRBV12-3 or TRBV12-4 and TRBJ2-5; 16 bases are shared with TRBD2. V lost 6 bases and J lost 5; bases outside the gene matches: 12. This CDR3 has 18 amino acids. CDR3 coding DNA: TGTGCCAGCAGACCGGGGACTAGCGGGAGGGCCGGGGAGGAGACCCAGTACTTC. Translating gives CASRPGTSGRAGEETQYF.

This clonotype occurred many times. CDR3 protein: CASSIGGARTEAFF. The DNA of the CDR3 is TGTGCCAGTAGTATAGGAGGGGCAAGGACTGAAGCTTTCTTT. This chain uses TRBV19 with TRBJ1-1, with D tentatively TRBD1 (5 bases). This CDR3 is 14 amino acids long. Germline V gene sequence: CDR1 LNHDA, CDR2 SQIVND (reference sequence). Between the trimmed V and J ends, which lost 1 base and 5 bases, there was a span of 11 bases.

This chain connects TRBV28 to TRBJ2-7; 11 nucleotides align to TRBD1. Trimming cost V 4 bases and J 3 bases; bases outside gene matches: 8. CDR3 length: 16 residues. Germline V lookup: CDR1 MDHEN, CDR2 SYDVKM. This chain's CDR3 is CASSSPGTGGLYEQYF. CDR3 bases: TGTGCCAGCAGTTCTCCCGGGACAGGGGGTCTCTACGAGCAGTACTTC.

The V call is TRBV12-3 or TRBV12-4, the J call TRBJ2-5; the match to TRBD2 covers 9 bases. The J segment lost 0 bases and the V segment lost 1 base, leaving 3 bases of the junction unmatched. This CDR3 has 16 amino acids. The CDR3 region is CASSLVSGGNQETQYF. In DNA form, the CDR3 reads TGTGCCAGCAGTTTAGTTAGCGGGGGCAACCAAGAGACCCAGTACTTC.

This clonotype was recorded many times. The V gene is TRBV10-3, the J gene TRBJ2-7; D call uncertain. The germline V gene has CDR1 ENHRY and CDR2 SYGVKD. This CDR3 is 15 amino acids long. V was cut by 5 bases and J by 2 bases, with 16 bases left in between. CDR3 nucleotide sequence: TGTGCCATCAGTCGAAAGGGTAGCCGAACCTACGAGCAGTACTTC. Its protein product is CAISRKGSRTYEQYF.

As for this clonotype: A read error may explain this, as a much larger clone is one base away. This chain uses TRBV7-2 with TRBJ1-2; TRBD1 is a possible D gene (5 bases). In germline, CDR1 is SGHTA, CDR2 FQGNSA. CDR3 length: 13 residues. The germline V and J ends were trimmed by 0 bases and 8 bases, with 10 bases remaining between them. In nucleotides, the CDR3 is TGTACCAGCAGCTTAGCGACAGTGGACGGCTACACCTTC. Protein: CTSSLATVDGYTF.

This clonotype was observed a handful of times. This rearrangement joins TRBV29-1 to TRBJ2-7; D possibly corresponds to TRBD1 (6 bases). The V gene's germline CDR1 is SQVTM and CDR2 ANQGSEA. This CDR3 is built from 13 residues. V shed 1 base and J shed 8 bases, with 15 bases lying between them. Here the CDR3 DNA reads TGCAGCGTTGAAGCCAATAAAAGGGACAAGCAGTACTTC. Protein product: CSVEANKRDKQYF.

This clonotype was recorded at least ten times. CDR3 bases: TGCAGTGCTAGAGATCCCACTAGCGTCTTTGAGCAGTTCTTC. This encodes CSARDPTSVFEQFF. The gene calls are TRBV20-1 and TRBJ2-1, with 7 nucleotides matching TRBD2. V was pared by 0 bases and J by 9 bases, with 8 bases of the junction left unmatched. This CDR3 has 14 residues. In germline, CDR1 is DFQATT, CDR2 SNEGSKA (reference sequence).

The CDR3 spells CASSPVRRLVPFYF. The DNA for the CDR3 is TGTGCCAGTAGCCCCGTACGGAGACTAGTCCCCTTTTACTTC. The chain couples TRBV19 to TRBJ2-5, with a weak D call TRBD2 (6 bases). Deletions cut 6 bases from V and 14 bases from J, with 25 bases between. Germline-derived CDR1 and CDR2 are LNHDA and SQIVND (reference sequence). The CDR3 sequence is 14 residues long. The whole variable domain, filled in from reference TRBV19 and TRBJ2-5, reads DGGITQSPKYLFRKEGQNVTLSCEQNLNHDAMYWYRQDPGQGLRLIYYSQIVNDFQKGDIAEGYSVSREKKESFPLTVTSAQKNPTAFYLCASSPVRRLVPFYFGPGTRLLVL.

This chain uses TRBV10-3 with TRBJ2-7, with D unresolved. V was pared by 7 bases and J by 5 bases, with 15 bases between. Looked up from germline, CDR1 is ENHRY and CDR2 is SYGVKD. CDR3 length: 13 residues. The CDR3 coding sequence is TGTGCCATCACTCCCTCCCCCGAAGACGAGCAGTACTTC. This encodes CAITPSPEDEQYF.

Ten or more counts support this clonotype. The chain joins TRBV20-1 to TRBJ2-3; D is undetermined. Germline CDR1 and CDR2: DFQATT and SNEGSKA (reference sequence). The V gene lost 8 bases and the J gene lost 2 bases, with 14 bases spanning the gap. This CDR3 has 13 amino acids. The CDR3 loop is CSTPRPDTDTQYF. The CDR3 coding sequence is TGCAGTACACCCCGGCCAGACACAGATACGCAGTATTTT.

The sample holds many counts of this clonotype. The chain combines TRBV7-9 with TRBJ2-7; 10 bases fit TRBD2. V was clipped by 5 bases and J by 3 bases; unmatched bases: 7. The germline gives CDR1 SEHNR, CDR2 FQNEAQ (reference sequence). This CDR3 has 15 residues. The CDR3 here is CASSARTSGLYEQYF. The DNA for the CDR3 is TGTGCCAGCAGCGCTAGGACTAGCGGACTCTACGAGCAGTACTTC.

This chain joins TRBV29-1 and TRBJ2-2; D is perhaps TRBD2 (5 bases). The germline V gene has CDR1 SQVTM and CDR2 ANQGSEA. The CDR3 extends over 16 amino acids. V lost 4 bases and J lost 2, with 17 bases in between. The CDR3 nucleotides read TGCAGCGTTGTTTGGTCGGGATCCCCCAACACCGGGGAGCTGTTTTTT. The encoded protein is CSVVWSGSPNTGELFF.